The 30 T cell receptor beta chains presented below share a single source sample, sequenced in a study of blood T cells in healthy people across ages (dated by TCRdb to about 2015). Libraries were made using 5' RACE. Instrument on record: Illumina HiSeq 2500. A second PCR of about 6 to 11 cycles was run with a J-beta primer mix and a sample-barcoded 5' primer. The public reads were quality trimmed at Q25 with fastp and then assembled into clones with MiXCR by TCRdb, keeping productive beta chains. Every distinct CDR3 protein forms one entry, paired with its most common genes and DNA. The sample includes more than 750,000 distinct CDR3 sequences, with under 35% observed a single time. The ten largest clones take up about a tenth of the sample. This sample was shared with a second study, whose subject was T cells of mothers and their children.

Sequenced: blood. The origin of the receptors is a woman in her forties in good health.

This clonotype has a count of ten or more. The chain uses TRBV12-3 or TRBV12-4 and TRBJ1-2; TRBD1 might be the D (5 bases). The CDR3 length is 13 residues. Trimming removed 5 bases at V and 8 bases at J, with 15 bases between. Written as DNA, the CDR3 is TGTGCCAGCAGTCCAGACAGCCCAGCGGGCTACACCTTC. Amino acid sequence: CASSPDSPAGYTF.

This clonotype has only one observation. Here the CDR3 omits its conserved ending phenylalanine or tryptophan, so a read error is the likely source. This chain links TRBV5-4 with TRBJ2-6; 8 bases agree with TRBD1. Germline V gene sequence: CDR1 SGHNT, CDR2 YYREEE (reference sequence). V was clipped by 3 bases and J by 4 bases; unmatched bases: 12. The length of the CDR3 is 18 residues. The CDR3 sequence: CASSSSWTGRTGANVLTC. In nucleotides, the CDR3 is TGTGCCAGCAGCTCCAGTTGGACAGGGCGGACGGGGGCCAACGTCCTGACTTGC.

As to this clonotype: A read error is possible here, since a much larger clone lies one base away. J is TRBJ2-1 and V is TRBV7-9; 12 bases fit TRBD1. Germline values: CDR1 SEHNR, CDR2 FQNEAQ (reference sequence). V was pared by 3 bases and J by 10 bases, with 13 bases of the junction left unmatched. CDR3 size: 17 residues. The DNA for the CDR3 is TGTGCCAGCAGCTTTCAGTTGCGCGGGACAGGGGGCAGCGAGCAGTTCTTC. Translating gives CASSFQLRGTGGSEQFF.

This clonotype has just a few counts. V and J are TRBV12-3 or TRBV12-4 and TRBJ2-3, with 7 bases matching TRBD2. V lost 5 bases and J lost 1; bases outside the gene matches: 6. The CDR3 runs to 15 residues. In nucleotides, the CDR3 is TGTGCCAGCAGTAACGGGGGGATTGGCACAGATACGCAGTATTTT. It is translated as CASSNGGIGTDTQYF.

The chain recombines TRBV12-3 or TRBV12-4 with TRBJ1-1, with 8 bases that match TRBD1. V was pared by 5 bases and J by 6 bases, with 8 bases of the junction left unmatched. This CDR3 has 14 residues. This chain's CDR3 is CASSPTGGAAEAFF. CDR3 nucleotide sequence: TGTGCCAGCAGTCCTACAGGGGGGGCTGCTGAAGCTTTCTTT.

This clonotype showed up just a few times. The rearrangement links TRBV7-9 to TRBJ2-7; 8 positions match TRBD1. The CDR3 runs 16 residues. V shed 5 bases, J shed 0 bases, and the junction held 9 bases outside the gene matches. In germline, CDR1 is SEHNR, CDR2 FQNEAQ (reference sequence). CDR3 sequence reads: CASSPVQGANSYEQYF. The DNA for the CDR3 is TGTGCCAGCAGCCCAGTCCAGGGGGCTAACTCCTACGAGCAGTACTTC.

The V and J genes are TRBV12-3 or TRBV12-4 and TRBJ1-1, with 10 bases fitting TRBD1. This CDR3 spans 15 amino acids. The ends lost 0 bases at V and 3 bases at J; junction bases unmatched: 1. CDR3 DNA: TGTGCCAGCAGTTTAGCTGGGACAGGGGACACTGAAGCTTTCTTT. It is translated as CASSLAGTGDTEAFF.

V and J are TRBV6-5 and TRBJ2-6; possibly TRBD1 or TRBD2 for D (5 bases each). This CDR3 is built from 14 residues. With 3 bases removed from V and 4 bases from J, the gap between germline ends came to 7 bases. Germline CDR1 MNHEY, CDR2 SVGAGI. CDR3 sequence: CASSYRDGANVLTF. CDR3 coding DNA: TGTGCCAGCAGTTATCGGGACGGGGCCAACGTCCTGACTTTC.

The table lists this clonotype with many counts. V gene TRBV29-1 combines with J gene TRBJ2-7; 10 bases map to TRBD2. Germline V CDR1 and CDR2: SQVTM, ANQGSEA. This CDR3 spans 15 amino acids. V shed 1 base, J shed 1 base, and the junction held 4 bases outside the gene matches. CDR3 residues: CSVEGWTSGSYEQYF. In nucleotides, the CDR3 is TGCAGCGTTGAAGGGTGGACTAGCGGTTCCTACGAGCAGTACTTC.

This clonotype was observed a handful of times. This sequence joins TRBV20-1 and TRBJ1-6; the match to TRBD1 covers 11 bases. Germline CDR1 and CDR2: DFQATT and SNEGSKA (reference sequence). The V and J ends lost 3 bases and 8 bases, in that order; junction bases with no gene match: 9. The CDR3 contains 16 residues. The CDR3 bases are TGCAGTGCTAGCGCCAGGCGGGGACAGGGGGATTCACCCCTCCACTTT. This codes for CSASARRGQGDSPLHF.

The CDR3 DNA follows: TGTGCCAGCTCACCACCGGTCCAGTCCCAGGGGTGGGATACGCAGTATTTT. Amino acid sequence: CASSPPVQSQGWDTQYF. The rearrangement joins TRBV18 to TRBJ2-3; TRBD1 might be the D (6 bases). Germline assignment: CDR1 KGHSH and CDR2 LQKENI. The CDR3 is 17 residues long. Trimming shortened V by 0 bases and J by 6 bases, and 19 bases separated the two germline ends.

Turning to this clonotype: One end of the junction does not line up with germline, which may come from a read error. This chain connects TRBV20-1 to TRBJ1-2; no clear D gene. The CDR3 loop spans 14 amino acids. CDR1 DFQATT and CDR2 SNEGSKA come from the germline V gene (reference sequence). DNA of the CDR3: TGCAGTGCTAGTCGGGGAGGAACCCCCTATGGTTACACCTTC. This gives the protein CSASRGGTPYGYTF.

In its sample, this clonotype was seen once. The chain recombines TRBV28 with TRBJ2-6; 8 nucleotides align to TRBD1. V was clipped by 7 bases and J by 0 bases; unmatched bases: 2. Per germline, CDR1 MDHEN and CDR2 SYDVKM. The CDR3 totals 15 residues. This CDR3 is CASNTGGSGANVLTF. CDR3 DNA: TGTGCCAGCAACACAGGGGGCTCTGGGGCCAACGTCCTGACTTTC.

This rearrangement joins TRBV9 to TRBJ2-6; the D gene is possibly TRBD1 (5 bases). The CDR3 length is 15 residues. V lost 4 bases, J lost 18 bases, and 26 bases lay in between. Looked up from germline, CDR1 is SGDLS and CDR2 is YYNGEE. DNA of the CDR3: TGTGCCAGCAGCTTACGGATCTCTGGGGCCAACGCCCGGACTTTC. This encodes CASSLRISGANARTF.

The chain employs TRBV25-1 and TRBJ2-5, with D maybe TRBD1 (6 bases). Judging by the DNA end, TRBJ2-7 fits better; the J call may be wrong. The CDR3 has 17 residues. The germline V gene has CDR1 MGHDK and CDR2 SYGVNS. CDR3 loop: CASTPRVTGPPYDEQYF. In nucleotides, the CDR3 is TGTGCCAGCACCCCCCGGGTTACAGGGCCCCCTTATGACGAGCAGTACTTC.

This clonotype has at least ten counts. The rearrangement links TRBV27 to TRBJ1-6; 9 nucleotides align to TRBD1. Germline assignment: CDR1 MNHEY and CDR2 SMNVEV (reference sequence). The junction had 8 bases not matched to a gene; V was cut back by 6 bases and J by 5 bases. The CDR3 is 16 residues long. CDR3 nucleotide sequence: TGTGCCAGCAGCGCGAAGGGACAGGGTAATAATTCACCCCTCCACTTT. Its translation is CASSAKGQGNNSPLHF.

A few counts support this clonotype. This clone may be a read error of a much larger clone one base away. The CDR3 nucleotides read TGCGCCAGCAGCCGGGGACAGGGAAGAGAAAAACTGTTTTTT. Residues: CASSRGQGREKLFF. The chain has TRBV5-1 and TRBJ1-4; the match to TRBD1 covers 9 bases. CDR3 length equals 14 residues. Trimming at V came to 4 bases and at J to 8 bases, leaving 6 bases not matched to a gene. CDR1 and CDR2 (germline): SGHRS, YFSETQ.

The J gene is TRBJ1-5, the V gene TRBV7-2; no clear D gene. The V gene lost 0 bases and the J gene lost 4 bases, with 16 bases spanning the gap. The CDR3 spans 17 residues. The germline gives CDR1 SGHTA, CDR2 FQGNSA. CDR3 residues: CASSLAHPIPFNQPQHF. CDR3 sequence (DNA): TGTGCCAGCAGCTTAGCTCACCCTATCCCTTTTAATCAGCCCCAGCATTTT.

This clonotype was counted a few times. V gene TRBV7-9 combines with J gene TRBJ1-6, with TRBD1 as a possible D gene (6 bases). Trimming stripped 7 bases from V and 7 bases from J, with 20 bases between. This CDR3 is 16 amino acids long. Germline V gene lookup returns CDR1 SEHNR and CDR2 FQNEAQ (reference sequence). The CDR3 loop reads CASTLTQGNLNSPLHF. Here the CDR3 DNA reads TGTGCCAGCACTCTAACACAGGGAAACCTCAATTCACCCCTCCACTTT.

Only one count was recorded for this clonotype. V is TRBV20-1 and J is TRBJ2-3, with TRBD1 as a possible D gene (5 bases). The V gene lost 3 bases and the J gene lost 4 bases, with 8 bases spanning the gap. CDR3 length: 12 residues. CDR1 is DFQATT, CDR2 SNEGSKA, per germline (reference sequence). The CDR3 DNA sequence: TGCAGTGCTAGCGGACACGCAGATACGCAGTATTTT. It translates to CSASGHADTQYF.

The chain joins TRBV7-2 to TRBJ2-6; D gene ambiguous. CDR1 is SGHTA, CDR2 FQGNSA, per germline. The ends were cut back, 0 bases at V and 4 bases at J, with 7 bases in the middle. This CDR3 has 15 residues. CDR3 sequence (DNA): TGTGCCAGCAGCTTAGCGAACTACGGGGCCAACGTCCTGACTTTC. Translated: CASSLANYGANVLTF. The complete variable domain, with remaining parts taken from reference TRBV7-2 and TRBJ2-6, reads GAGVSQSPSNKVTEKGKDVELRCDPISGHTALYWYRQSLGQGLEFLIYFQGNSAPDKSGLPSDRFSAERTGGSVSTLTIQRTQQEDSAVYLCASSLANYGANVLTFGAGSRLTVL.

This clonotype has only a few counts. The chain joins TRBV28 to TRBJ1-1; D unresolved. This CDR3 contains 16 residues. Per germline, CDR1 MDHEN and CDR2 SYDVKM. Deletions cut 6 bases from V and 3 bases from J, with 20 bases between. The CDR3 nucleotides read TGTGCCAGCAGCCCATATCCCCACTCGAGGGACACTGAAGCTTTCTTT. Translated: CASSPYPHSRDTEAFF. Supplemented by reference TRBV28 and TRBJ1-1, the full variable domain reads DVKVTQSSRYLVKRTGEKVFLECVQDMDHENMFWYRQDPGLGLRLIYFSYDVKMKEKGDIPEGYSVSREKKERFSLILESASTNQTSMYLCASSPYPHSRDTEAFFGQGTRLTVV.

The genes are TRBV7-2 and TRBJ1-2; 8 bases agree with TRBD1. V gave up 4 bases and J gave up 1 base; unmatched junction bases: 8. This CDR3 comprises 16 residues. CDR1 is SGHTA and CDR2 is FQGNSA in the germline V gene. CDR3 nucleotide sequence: TGTGCCAGCAGCTCCGGGACAGGAGGGTATAACTATGGCTACACCTTC. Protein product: CASSSGTGGYNYGYTF.

CDR3: CARAGTTEAFF. The CDR3 DNA follows: TGTGCCCGAGCGGGTACTACTGAAGCTTTCTTT. The rearrangement joins TRBV6-1 to TRBJ1-1; D is ambiguous. Germline CDR1 MNHNS, CDR2 SASEGT. V lost 11 bases and J lost 5, with 12 bases in between. The CDR3 length is 11 residues.

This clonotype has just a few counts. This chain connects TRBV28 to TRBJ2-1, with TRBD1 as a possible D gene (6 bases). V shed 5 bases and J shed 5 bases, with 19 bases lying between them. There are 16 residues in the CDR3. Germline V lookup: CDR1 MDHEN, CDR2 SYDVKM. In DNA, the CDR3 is TGTGCCAGCAGTCCACGGACAGCCGGGGACAACAATGAGCAGTTCTTC. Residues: CASSPRTAGDNNEQFF.

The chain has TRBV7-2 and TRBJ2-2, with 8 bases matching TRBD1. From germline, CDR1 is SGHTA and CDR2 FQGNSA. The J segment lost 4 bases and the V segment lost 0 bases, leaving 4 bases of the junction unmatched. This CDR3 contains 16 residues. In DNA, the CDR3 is TGTGCCAGCAGCTTAGCGTCAGGGGGCGGCACCGGGGAGCTGTTTTTT. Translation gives CASSLASGGGTGELFF.

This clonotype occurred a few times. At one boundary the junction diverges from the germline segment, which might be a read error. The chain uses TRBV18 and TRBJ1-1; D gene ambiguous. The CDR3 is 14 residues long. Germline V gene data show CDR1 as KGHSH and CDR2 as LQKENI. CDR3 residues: CASSPGLGSTGAFF. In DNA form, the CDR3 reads TGTGCCAGCTCACCAGGGCTGGGCTCCACTGGAGCTTTCTTT.

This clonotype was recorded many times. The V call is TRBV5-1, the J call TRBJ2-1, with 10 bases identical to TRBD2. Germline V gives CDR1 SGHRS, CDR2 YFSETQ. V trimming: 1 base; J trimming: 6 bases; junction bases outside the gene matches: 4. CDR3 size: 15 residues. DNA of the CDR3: TGCGCCAGCAGCTTGCTGGTAGCGGGGGGCAATGAGCAGTTCTTC. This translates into CASSLLVAGGNEQFF.

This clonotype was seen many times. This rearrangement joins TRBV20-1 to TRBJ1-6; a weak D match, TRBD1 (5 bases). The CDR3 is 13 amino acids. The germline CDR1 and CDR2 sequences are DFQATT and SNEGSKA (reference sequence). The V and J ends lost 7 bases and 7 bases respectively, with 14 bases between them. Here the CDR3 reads CSVPTVENSPLHF. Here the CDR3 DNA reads TGCAGTGTACCGACAGTCGAGAATTCACCCCTCCACTTT.

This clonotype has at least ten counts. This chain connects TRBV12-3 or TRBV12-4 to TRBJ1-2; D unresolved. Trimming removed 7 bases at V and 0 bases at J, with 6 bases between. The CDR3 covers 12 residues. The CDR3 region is CASTVANYGYTF. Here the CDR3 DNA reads TGTGCCAGCACAGTCGCTAACTATGGCTACACCTTC.